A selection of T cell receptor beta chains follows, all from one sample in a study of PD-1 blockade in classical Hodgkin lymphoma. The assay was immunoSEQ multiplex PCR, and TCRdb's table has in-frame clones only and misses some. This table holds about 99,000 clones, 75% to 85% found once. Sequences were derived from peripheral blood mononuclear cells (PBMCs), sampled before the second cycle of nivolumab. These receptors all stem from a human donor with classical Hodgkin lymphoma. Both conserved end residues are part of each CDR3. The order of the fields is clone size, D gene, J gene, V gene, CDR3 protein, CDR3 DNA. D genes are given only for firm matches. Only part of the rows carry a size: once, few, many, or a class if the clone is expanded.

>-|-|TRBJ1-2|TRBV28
CASSLLGVSGGYGYTF
TGTGCCAGCAGTTTACTTGGTGTGAGTGGGGGCTATGGCTACACCTTC
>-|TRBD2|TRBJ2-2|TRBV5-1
CASNRAGGTGELFF
TGCGCCAGCAACCGGGCCGGGGGGACCGGGGAGCTGTTTTTT
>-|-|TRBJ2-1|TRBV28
CASSLPANEQFF
TGTGCCAGCAGCTTGCCGGCGAATGAGCAGTTCTTC
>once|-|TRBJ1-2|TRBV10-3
CAISAHSYGYTF
TGTGCCATCAGTGCACACAGCTATGGCTACACCTTC
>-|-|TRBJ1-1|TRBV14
CASSHFSLMNTEAFF
TGTGCCAGCAGCCATTTCTCTCTTATGAACACTGAAGCTTTCTTT
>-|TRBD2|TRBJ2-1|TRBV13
CASSPSSGTYNEQFF
TGCGCCAGCAGCCCCTCTAGCGGTACCTACAATGAGCAGTTCTTC
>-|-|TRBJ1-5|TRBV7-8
CASSLVGQPQHF
TGTGCCAGCAGCTTAGTTGGTCAGCCCCAGCATTTT
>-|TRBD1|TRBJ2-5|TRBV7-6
CASRPGGGETQYF
TGTGCCAGCAGGCCAGGGGGTGGAGAGACCCAGTACTTC
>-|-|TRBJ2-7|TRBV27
CASSPTRATYEQYF
TGTGCCAGCAGTCCTACTAGAGCCACCTACGAGCAGTACTTC
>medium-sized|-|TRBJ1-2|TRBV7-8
CASSLAVRQGGEGGYTF
TGTGCCAGCAGCCTAGCGGTCCGGCAGGGTGGAGAGGGTGGCTACACCTTC
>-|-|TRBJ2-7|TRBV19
CASSQRRGLGEQYF
TGTGCCAGTAGTCAAAGGCGGGGGCTGGGCGAGCAGTACTTC
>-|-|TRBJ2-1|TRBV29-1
CSVSRGDEQFF
TGCAGCGTGAGCAGGGGAGATGAGCAGTTCTTC
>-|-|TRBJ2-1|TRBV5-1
CASSLAGSGTVYEQFF
TGCGCCAGCAGCTTGGCCGGGAGCGGTACGGTCTATGAGCAGTTCTTC
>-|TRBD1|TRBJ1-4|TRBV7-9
CASSSRQGAGTNEKLFF
TGTGCCAGCAGCTCCCGACAGGGGGCGGGTACTAATGAAAAACTGTTTTTT
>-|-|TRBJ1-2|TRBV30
CAWSQEVHGYTF
TGTGCCTGGAGCCAGGAGGTGCATGGCTACACCTTC
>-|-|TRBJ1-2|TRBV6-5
CASRDVRSNDYGYTF
TGTGCCAGTCGAGATGTTAGGAGTAACGACTATGGCTACACCTTC
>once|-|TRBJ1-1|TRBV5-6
CASSSRGEYTEAFF
TGTGCCAGCAGCTCACGGGGGGAGTACACTGAAGCTTTCTTT